The 4 T cell receptor beta chains listed next were all sequenced from one sample in a study of identical twins. TCRdb re-called the 5' RACE reads through MiXCR, storing one row per CDR3 protein. The sample consists of about 730,000 distinct CDR3 sequences, less than 25% of them appearing once. The same specimen was also included in a second study, on T cells expressing NK-cell markers.

The source material was PBMCs. The receptors come from a woman in her late teens or twenties in good health.

This clonotype occurred a few times. The chain joins TRBV10-3 to TRBJ2-7; no reliable D call. The CDR3 consists of 15 residues. CDR1 is ENHRY, CDR2 SYGVKD, per germline. V dropped 6 bases and J dropped 3 bases, with 18 bases sitting between them. CDR3 sequence: CAISQTMGKDYEQYF. In DNA, the CDR3 is TGTGCCATCAGCCAAACGATGGGGAAGGACTACGAGCAGTACTTC.

This clonotype has a count of ten or more. The chain couples TRBV11-2 to TRBJ2-2; 8 nucleotides agree with TRBD2. The germline V gene has CDR1 SGHAT and CDR2 FQNNGV. J gave up 4 bases and V 5 bases, and 9 bases lay outside the gene matches. This CDR3 has 16 residues. CDR3 DNA: TGTGCCAGCAGCGGGGAACTAGCGGAGCTCACCGGGGAGCTGTTTTTT. Translating gives CASSGELAELTGELFF.

This chain uses TRBV7-2 with TRBJ2-2, with 8 positions matching TRBD1. The ends lost 5 bases at V and 4 bases at J; junction bases unmatched: 6. The CDR3 loop spans 15 amino acids. Germline CDR1 and CDR2: SGHTA and FQGNSA. The CDR3 region has the DNA TGTGCCAGCAGCCCGTGGACAGGGCTCACCGGGGAGCTGTTTTTT. Translated, it gives CASSPWTGLTGELFF.

Details on this clonotype: Just one base apart from a much larger clone, this may be a read error. The rearrangement links TRBV20-1 to TRBJ1-5; D is unclear. Germline V CDR1 and CDR2: DFQATT, SNEGSKA (reference sequence). V lost 0 bases and J lost 8, with 8 bases in between. The CDR3 loop spans 12 amino acids. For the CDR3, the DNA is TGCAGTGCTAGAGATTACGGTGAGCCCCAGCATTTT. This codes for CSARDYGEPQHF.